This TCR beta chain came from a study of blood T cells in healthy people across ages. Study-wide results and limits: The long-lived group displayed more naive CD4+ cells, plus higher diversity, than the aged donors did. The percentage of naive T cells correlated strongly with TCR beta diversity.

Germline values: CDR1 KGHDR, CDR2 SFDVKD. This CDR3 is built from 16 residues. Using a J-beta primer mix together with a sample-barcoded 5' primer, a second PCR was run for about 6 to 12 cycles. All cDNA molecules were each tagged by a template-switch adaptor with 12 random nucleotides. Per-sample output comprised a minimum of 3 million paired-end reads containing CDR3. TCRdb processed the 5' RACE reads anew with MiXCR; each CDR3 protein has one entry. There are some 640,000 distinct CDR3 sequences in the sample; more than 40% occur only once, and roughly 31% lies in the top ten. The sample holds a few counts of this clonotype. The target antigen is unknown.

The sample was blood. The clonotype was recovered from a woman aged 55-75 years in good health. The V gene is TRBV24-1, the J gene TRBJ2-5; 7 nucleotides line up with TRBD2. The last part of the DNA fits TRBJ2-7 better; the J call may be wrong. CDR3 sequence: CATSDLRGGRPSEQYF. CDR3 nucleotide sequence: TGTGCCACCAGTGATTTAAGGGGCGGGAGACCCAGCGAGCAGTACTTC.